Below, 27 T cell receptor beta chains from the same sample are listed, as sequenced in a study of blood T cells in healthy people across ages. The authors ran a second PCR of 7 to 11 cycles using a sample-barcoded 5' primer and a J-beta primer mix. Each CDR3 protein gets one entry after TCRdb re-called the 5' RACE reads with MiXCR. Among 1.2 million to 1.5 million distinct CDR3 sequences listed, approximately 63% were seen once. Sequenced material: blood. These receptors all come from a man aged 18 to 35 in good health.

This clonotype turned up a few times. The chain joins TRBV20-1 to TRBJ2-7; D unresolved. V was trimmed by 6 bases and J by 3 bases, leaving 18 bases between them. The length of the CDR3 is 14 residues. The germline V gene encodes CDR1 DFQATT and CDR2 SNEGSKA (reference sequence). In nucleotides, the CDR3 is TGCAGTGCAGATAATCGGGTCGAAGGCTACGAGCAGTACTTC. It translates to CSADNRVEGYEQYF.

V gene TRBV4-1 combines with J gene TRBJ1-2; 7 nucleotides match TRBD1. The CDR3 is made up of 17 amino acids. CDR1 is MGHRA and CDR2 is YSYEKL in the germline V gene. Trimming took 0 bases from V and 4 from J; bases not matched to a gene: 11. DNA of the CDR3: TGCGCCAGCAGCCAAGATCGACCGGACAGGCCCACCTATGGCTACACCTTC. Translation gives CASSQDRPDRPTYGYTF.

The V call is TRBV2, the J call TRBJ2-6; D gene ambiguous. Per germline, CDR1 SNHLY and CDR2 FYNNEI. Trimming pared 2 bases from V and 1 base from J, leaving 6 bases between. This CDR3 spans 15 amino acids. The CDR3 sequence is CASSERRSGANVLTF. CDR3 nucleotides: TGTGCCAGCAGTGAAAGGCGTTCTGGGGCCAACGTCCTGACTTTC.

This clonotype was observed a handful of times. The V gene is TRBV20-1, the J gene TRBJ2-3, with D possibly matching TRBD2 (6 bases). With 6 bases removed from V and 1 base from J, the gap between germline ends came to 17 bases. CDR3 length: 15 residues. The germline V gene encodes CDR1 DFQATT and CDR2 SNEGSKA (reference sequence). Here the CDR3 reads CSARNRASGTDTQYF. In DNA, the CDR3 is TGCAGTGCAAGAAATCGGGCTAGCGGCACAGATACGCAGTATTTT.

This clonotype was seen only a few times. The DNA of the CDR3 is TGTGCCAGCAGCTCCACGGGATTAAGCGGAAGCTCCTACGAGCAGTACTTC. Translating gives CASSSTGLSGSSYEQYF. The chain combines TRBV7-9 with TRBJ2-7; perhaps TRBD2 as D (5 bases). This CDR3 has 17 residues. V lost 4 bases and J 0 bases, leaving 19 bases between the germline ends. From germline, CDR1 is SEHNR and CDR2 FQNEAQ (reference sequence). The full variable domain, completed using reference TRBV7-9 and TRBJ2-7, is DTGVSQNPRHKITKRGQNVTFRCDPISEHNRLYWYRQTLGQGPEFLTYFQNEAQLEKSRLLSDRFSAERPKGSFSTLEIQRTEQGDSAMYLCASSSTGLSGSSYEQYFGPGTRLTVT.

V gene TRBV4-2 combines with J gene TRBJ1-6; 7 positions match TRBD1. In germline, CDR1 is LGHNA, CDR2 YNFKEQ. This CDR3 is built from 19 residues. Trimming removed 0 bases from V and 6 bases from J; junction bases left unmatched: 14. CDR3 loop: CASSQDLPGQLLLNSPLHF. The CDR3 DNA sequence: TGTGCCAGCAGCCAAGACTTGCCGGGACAGCTCCTCCTTAATTCACCCCTCCACTTT.

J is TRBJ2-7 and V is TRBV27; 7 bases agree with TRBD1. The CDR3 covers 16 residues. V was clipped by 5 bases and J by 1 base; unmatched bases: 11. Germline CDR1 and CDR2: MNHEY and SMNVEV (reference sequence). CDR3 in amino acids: CASSTRQGPKSYEQYF. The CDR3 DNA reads TGTGCCAGCAGTACCCGACAGGGCCCGAAATCCTACGAGCAGTACTTC.

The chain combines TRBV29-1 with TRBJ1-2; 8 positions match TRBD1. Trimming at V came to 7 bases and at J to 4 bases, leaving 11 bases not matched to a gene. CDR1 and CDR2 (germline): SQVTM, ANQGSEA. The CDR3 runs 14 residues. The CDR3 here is CSAKDRASFYGYTF. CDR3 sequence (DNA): TGCAGCGCGAAGGACAGGGCCTCTTTCTATGGCTACACCTTC.

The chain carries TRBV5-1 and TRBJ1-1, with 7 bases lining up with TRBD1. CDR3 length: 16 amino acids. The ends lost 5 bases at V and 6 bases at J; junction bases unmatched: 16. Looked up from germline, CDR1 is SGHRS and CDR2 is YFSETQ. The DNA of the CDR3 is TGCGCCAGCAGGAAGCCTACCAGGGGGTATATCCCTGAAGCTTTCTTT. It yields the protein CASRKPTRGYIPEAFF.

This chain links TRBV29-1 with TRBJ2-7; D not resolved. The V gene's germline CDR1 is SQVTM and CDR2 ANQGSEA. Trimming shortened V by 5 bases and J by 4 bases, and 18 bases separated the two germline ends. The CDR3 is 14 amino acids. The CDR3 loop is CSVISGLGSYEQYF. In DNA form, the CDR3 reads TGCAGCGTTATATCGGGCTTGGGGTCATACGAGCAGTACTTC.

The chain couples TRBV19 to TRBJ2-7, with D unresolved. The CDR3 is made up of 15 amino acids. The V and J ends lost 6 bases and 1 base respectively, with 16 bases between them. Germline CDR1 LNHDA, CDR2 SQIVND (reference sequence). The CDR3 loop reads CASSPTRASSYEQYF. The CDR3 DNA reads TGTGCCAGTAGCCCAACCCGGGCTTCGTCCTACGAGCAGTACTTC.

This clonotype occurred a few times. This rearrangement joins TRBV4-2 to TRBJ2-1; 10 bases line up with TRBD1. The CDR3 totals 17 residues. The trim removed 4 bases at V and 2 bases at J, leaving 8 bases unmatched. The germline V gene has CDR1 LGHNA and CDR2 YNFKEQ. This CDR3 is CASSPGTGVGAYNEQFF. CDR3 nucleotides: TGTGCCAGCAGCCCCGGGACAGGGGTAGGGGCCTACAATGAGCAGTTCTTC.

The CDR3 is CASTRLGQGGYEQYF. For the CDR3, the DNA is TGTGCCAGCACCCGCCTGGGACAGGGAGGCTACGAGCAGTACTTC. The chain joins TRBV6-2 or TRBV6-3 to TRBJ2-7; 9 nucleotides align to TRBD1. Germline V CDR1 and CDR2: MNHEY, SVGEGT. The V gene end was trimmed by 7 bases and the J gene end by 3 bases; junction bases not matched to a gene: 10. The CDR3 contains 15 residues.

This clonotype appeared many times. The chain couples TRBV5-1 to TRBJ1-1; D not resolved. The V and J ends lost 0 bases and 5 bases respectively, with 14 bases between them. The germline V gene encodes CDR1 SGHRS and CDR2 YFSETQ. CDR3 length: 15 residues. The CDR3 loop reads CASSLEQPRRTEAFF. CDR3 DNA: TGCGCCAGCAGCTTGGAACAGCCGCGGAGGACTGAAGCTTTCTTT.

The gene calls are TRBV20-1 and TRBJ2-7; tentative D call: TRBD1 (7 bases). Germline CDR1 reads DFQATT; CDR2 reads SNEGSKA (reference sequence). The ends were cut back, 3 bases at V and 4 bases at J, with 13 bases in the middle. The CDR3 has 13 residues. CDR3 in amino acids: CSASAGGPYEQYF. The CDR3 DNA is TGCAGTGCTAGTGCAGGGGGGCCTTACGAGCAGTACTTC.

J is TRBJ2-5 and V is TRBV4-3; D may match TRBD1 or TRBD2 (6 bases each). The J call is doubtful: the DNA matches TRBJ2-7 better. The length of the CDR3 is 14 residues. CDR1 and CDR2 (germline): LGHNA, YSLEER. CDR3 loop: CASSQGGALSEQYF. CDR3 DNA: TGCGCCAGCAGCCAAGGGGGGGCTCTGTCCGAGCAGTACTTC.

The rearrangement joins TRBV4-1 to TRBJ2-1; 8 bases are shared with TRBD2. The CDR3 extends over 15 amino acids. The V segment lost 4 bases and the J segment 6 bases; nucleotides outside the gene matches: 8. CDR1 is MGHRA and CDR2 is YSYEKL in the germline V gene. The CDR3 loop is CASSRSREAPNEQFF. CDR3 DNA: TGCGCCAGCAGCCGCTCGCGGGAGGCCCCCAATGAGCAGTTCTTC.

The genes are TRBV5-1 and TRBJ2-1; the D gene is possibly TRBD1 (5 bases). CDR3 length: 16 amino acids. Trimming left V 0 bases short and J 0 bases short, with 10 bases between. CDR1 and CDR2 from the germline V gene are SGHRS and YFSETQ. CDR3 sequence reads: CASSLVTVGSYNEQFF. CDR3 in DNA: TGCGCCAGCAGCTTGGTGACAGTAGGCTCCTACAATGAGCAGTTCTTC.

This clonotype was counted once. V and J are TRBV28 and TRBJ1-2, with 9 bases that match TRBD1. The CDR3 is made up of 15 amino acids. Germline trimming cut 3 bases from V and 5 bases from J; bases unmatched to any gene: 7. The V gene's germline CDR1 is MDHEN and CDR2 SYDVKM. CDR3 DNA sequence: TGTGCCAGCAGTTTTGATGACAGGGGGGTTTATGGCTACACCTTC. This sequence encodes CASSFDDRGVYGYTF.

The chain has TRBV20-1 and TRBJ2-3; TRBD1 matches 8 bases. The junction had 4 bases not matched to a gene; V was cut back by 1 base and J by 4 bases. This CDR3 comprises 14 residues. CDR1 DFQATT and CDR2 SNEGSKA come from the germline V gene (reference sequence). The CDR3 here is CSARVGQGADTQYF. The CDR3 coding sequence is TGCAGTGCTAGAGTAGGACAGGGAGCAGATACGCAGTATTTT.

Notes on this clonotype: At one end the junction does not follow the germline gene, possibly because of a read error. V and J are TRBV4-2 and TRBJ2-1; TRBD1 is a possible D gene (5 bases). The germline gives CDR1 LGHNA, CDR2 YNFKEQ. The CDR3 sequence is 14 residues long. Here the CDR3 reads CASSQETGYNVQFF. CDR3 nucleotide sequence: TGTGCCAGCAGCCAAGAAACAGGATACAATGTGCAGTTCTTC.

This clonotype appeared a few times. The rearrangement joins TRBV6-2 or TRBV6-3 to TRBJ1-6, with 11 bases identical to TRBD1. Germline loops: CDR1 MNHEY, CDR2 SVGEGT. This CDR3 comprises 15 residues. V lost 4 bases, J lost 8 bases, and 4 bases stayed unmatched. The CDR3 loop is CASSSPGQGDSPLHF. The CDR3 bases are TGTGCCAGCAGTTCCCCGGGACAGGGGGATTCACCCCTCCACTTT.

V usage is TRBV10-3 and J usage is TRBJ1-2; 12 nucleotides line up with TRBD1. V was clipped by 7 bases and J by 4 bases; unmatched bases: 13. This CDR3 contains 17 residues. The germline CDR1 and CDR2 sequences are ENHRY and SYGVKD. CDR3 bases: TGTGCCATCACCTCCGGGACAGGGGGCCGAGACCGCTATGGCTACACCTTC. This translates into CAITSGTGGRDRYGYTF.

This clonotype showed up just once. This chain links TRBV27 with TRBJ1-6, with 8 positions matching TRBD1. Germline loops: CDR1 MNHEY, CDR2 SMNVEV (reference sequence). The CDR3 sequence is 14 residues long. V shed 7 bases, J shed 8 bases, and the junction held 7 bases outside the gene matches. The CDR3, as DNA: TGTGCCAGCACCGGACAGGGCAACTATTCACCCCTCCACTTT. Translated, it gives CASTGQGNYSPLHF.

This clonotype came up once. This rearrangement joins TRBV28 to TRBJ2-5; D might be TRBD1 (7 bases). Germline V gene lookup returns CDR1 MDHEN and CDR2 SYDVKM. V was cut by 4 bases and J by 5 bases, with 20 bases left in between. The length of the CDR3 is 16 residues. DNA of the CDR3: TGTGCCAGCAGTTCCGGGACAGTAAACGGAGGGGAGACCCAGTACTTC. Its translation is CASSSGTVNGGETQYF.

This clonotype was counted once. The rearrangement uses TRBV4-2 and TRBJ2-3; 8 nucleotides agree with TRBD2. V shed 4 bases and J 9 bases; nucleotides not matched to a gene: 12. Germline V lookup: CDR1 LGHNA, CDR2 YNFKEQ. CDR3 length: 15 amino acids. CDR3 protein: CASSPPSGGAPTQYF. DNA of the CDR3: TGTGCCAGCAGCCCCCCCAGCGGGGGAGCACCGACGCAGTATTTT.

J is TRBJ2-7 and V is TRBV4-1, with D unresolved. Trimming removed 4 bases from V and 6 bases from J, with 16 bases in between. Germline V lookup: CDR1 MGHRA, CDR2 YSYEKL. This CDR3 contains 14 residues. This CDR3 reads CASSPEGFPCEQYF. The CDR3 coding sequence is TGCGCCAGCAGCCCCGAAGGGTTCCCCTGCGAGCAGTACTTC.